One and the same sample provided the 22 T cell receptor beta chains below, sequenced in a study of shared clonotypes between healthy human individuals. Naive-designated CD8 cells lacked CD45RO, were positively enriched for CCR7, and omitted terminally differentiated effector memory CD45RA+ cells. Sequencing was performed with immunoSEQ multiplex PCR; in TCRdb, only in-frame clones are kept and a portion is missing. This sample yields about 680,000 clones, of which about 90% are seen a single time; roughly 24% belongs to the top ten. What was sequenced was naive CD8+ T cells sorted from blood. The receptors come from a man aged 30 to 39 in good health.

This clone has more than one count but fewer than ten. The rearrangement joins TRBV19 to TRBJ1-1; no clear D. Germline V lookup: CDR1 LNHDA, CDR2 SQIVND (reference sequence). Deletions cut 7 bases from V and 11 bases from J, with 14 bases between. The CDR3 contains 11 residues. CDR3 region: CASNQPLEAFF. CDR3 sequence (DNA): TGTGCCAGTAACCAACCCTTGGAGGCTTTCTTT.

The chain combines TRBV29-1 with TRBJ1-3; D possibly corresponds to TRBD1 (5 bases). Germline V gene sequence: CDR1 SQVTM, CDR2 ANQGSEA. The V end was cut by 3 bases, the J end by 4 bases, with 16 bases between. The CDR3 runs to 15 residues. Here the CDR3 reads CSVDGSGLGGNTIYF. Here the CDR3 DNA reads TGCAGCGTTGATGGTTCGGGGCTTGGAGGAAACACCATATATTTT.

The chain uses TRBV19 and TRBJ2-1, with 14 bases fitting TRBD2. The CDR3 has 15 residues. V lost 6 bases to trimming and J lost 8 bases; unmatched junction nucleotides: 6. Germline CDR1 reads LNHDA; CDR2 reads SQIVND (reference sequence). The CDR3 nucleotides read TGTGCCAGTAGACCGGGACTAGCGGGAGAGGATGAGCAGTTCTTC. Translating it yields CASRPGLAGEDEQFF.

V gene TRBV5-5 combines with J gene TRBJ2-1, with 7 bases that match TRBD2. V dropped 0 bases and J dropped 8; count of bases not matched to a gene: 8. This CDR3 has 15 residues. CDR1 and CDR2 from the germline V gene are SGHKS and YYEKEE (reference sequence). The CDR3, as DNA: TGTGCCAGCAGCTTGGGGGAGGGAGGGAACGATGAGCAGTTCTTC. Its translation is CASSLGEGGNDEQFF.

The chain links TRBV5-5 to TRBJ2-7; no reliable D call. CDR1 and CDR2 from the germline V gene are SGHKS and YYEKEE (reference sequence). This CDR3 comprises 15 residues. V lost 4 bases and J lost 2, with 16 bases in between. The CDR3 DNA sequence: TGTGCCAGCAGCCCCGCCGGTAGCAGCCCCTACGAGCAGTACTTC. Translation: CASSPAGSSPYEQYF. The full variable domain, completed using reference TRBV5-5 and TRBJ2-7, is DAGVTQSPTHLIKTRGQQVTLRCSPISGHKSVSWYQQVLGQGPQFIFQYYEKEERGRGNFPDRFSARQFPNYSSELNVNALLLGDSALYLCASSPAGSSPYEQYFGPGTRLTVT.

In this sample, this clone turned up a few times. The chain is built from TRBV4-1 and TRBJ1-5, with D possibly being TRBD1 (5 bases). Trimming pared 0 bases from V and 4 bases from J, leaving 22 bases between. Germline loops: CDR1 MGHRA, CDR2 YSYEKL. This CDR3 is built from 19 residues. CDR3 loop: CASSQDWGADSGLNQPQHF. CDR3 DNA sequence: TGCGCCAGCAGCCAAGATTGGGGAGCCGACAGCGGACTGAATCAGCCCCAGCATTTT.

V is TRBV28 and J is TRBJ2-7, with 8 bases that match TRBD1. This CDR3 contains 16 residues. Germline trimming cut 4 bases from V and 3 bases from J; bases unmatched to any gene: 11. Per the germline V gene, CDR1 is MDHEN and CDR2 is SYDVKM. The CDR3, as DNA: TGTGCCAGCAGTTCCCGCCAACGGGACAGGTTCTACGAGCAGTACTTC. Protein sequence: CASSSRQRDRFYEQYF.

The table lists this clone with a few counts. The V gene is TRBV21-1, the J gene TRBJ2-6; TRBD2, the table's D call, was not compared with the DNA. TRBV21-1 is listed as a pseudogene. The CDR3 is made up of 16 amino acids. The CDR3 bases are TGTGCCAGCAGCAAAGTCGGTGGTACTGGGGCCAACGTCCTGACTTTC. This sequence encodes CASSKVGGTGANVLTF.

This clone was detected once. This sequence joins TRBV7-8 and TRBJ2-1; the match to TRBD1 covers 7 bases. The germline CDR1 and CDR2 sequences are SGHVS and FQNEAQ. The CDR3 loop spans 15 amino acids. V lost 2 bases to trimming and J lost 2 bases; unmatched junction nucleotides: 3. CDR3 amino acids: CASSLRQGAYNEQFF. The CDR3 DNA is TGTGCCAGCAGCTTAAGACAGGGAGCCTACAATGAGCAGTTCTTC.

The chain has TRBV14 and TRBJ2-1, with 8 nucleotides matching TRBD1. There are 15 residues in the CDR3. After removal of 3 bases from V and 7 bases from J, the junction contained 8 bases not matched to a gene. From germline, CDR1 is SGHDN and CDR2 FVKESK. The CDR3 DNA sequence: TGTGCCAGCAGCCAGGGCAGGGGGCCCCTAAATGAGCAGTTCTTC. Residues: CASSQGRGPLNEQFF.

The chain has TRBV9 and TRBJ2-1; TRBD2 aligns across 8 bases. The CDR3 is made up of 16 amino acids. V dropped 2 bases and J dropped 4; count of bases not matched to a gene: 8. Germline V gene sequence: CDR1 SGDLS, CDR2 YYNGEE. CDR3 nucleotides: TGTGCCAGCAGCGTGAATATGCGGGAGGCTTACAATGAGCAGTTCTTC. Protein: CASSVNMREAYNEQFF. Using reference TRBV9 and TRBJ2-1 for the parts outside the CDR3, the full variable domain is DSGVTQTPKHLITATGQRVTLRCSPRSGDLSVYWYQQSLDQGLQFLIQYYNGEERAKGNILERFSAQQFPDLHSELNLSSLELGDSALYFCASSVNMREAYNEQFFGPGTRLTVL.

This CDR3 is CASSAQTGHTNEQFF. The CDR3 DNA is TGTGCCAGCAGCGCCCAGACAGGACACACCAATGAGCAGTTCTTC. The genes are TRBV9 and TRBJ2-1, with a tentative D call TRBD1 (6 bases). Germline CDR1 and CDR2: SGDLS and YYNGEE. This CDR3 is built from 15 residues. Between the trimmed V and J ends, which lost 3 bases and 6 bases, there was a span of 16 bases.

The CDR3 sequence: CASSFSDYTQYF. Here the CDR3 DNA reads TGTGCCAGCAGTTTCAGTGATTATACGCAGTATTTT. The chain combines TRBV28 with TRBJ2-3; D call uncertain. Germline V CDR1 and CDR2: MDHEN, SYDVKM. Trimming stripped 3 bases from V and 7 bases from J, with 8 bases between. This CDR3 is 12 amino acids long.

The chain recombines TRBV7-2 with TRBJ1-1; no clear D. Germline V lookup: CDR1 SGHTA, CDR2 FQGNSA. The CDR3 length is 14 residues. The ends were cut back, 5 bases at V and 4 bases at J, with 14 bases in the middle. CDR3 in amino acids: CASSRDIGGTEAFF. The CDR3 nucleotides read TGTGCCAGCAGCCGAGACATCGGCGGCACTGAAGCTTTCTTT.

The J gene is TRBJ1-1, the V gene TRBV7-3; D is ambiguous. CDR1 is SGHTA, CDR2 FQGTGA, per germline. The CDR3 is 14 residues long. Trimming took 2 bases from V and 6 from J, leaving 13 bases between them. This CDR3 is CASSLGPGYAEAFF. CDR3 bases: TGTGCCAGCAGCTTAGGGCCCGGGTACGCTGAAGCTTTCTTT. The full variable domain, in which reference TRBV7-3 and TRBJ1-1 provide the parts outside the CDR3, is GAGVSQTPSNKVTEKGKYVELRCDPISGHTALYWYRQSLGQGPEFLIYFQGTGAADDSGLPNDRFFAVRPEGSVSTLKIQRTERGDSAVYLCASSLGPGYAEAFFGQGTRLTVV.

The chain carries TRBV4-1 and TRBJ2-7, with 7 bases identical to TRBD2. Trimming took 4 bases from V and 0 from J; bases not matched to a gene: 9. Germline values: CDR1 MGHRA, CDR2 YSYEKL. This CDR3 region has 16 residues. CDR3 loop: CASSLSTSSPSYEQYF. CDR3 DNA sequence: TGCGCCAGCAGCCTATCGACTAGCTCCCCCTCCTACGAGCAGTACTTC.

The chain is built from TRBV7-9 and TRBJ2-7; D remains unclear. In germline, CDR1 is SEHNR, CDR2 FQNEAQ (reference sequence). This CDR3 is built from 12 residues. V gave up 1 base and J gave up 6 bases, with 7 bases separating them. Here the CDR3 DNA reads TGTGCCAGCAGCTTAGGACGATCCGAGCAGTACTTC. This gives the protein CASSLGRSEQYF.

The chain uses TRBV9 and TRBJ1-1; D is ambiguous. Trimming removed 5 bases from V and 7 bases from J, with 15 bases in between. The germline gives CDR1 SGDLS, CDR2 YYNGEE. This CDR3 has 13 residues. The CDR3 DNA is TGTGCCAGCAGTGCACCGAGTACAGTTGAAGCTTTCTTT. This translates into CASSAPSTVEAFF.

J is TRBJ2-1 and V is TRBV4-1; TRBD2 matches 10 bases. CDR3 length: 17 residues. With 4 bases clipped from V and 5 bases from J, the junction kept 11 bases outside the gene matches. Germline values: CDR1 MGHRA, CDR2 YSYEKL. CDR3 residues: CASSLSGGSGRNNEQFF. CDR3 bases: TGCGCCAGCAGCCTCTCTGGTGGTAGCGGGAGGAACAATGAGCAGTTCTTC.

The chain combines TRBV10-3 with TRBJ2-1, with 7 positions matching TRBD2. Trimming cost V 2 bases and J 7 bases; bases outside gene matches: 14. Germline CDR1 is ENHRY and CDR2 is SYGVKD. CDR3 length: 17 amino acids. Here the CDR3 DNA reads TGTGCCATCAGTGAGCCAATTAGCGGGCCCGTTACAAATGAGCAGTTCTTC. This codes for CAISEPISGPVTNEQFF.

The V call is TRBV28, the J call TRBJ2-1; possible D gene TRBD2, 5 bases. V dropped 5 bases and J dropped 8 bases, with 10 bases sitting between them. In germline, CDR1 is MDHEN, CDR2 SYDVKM. CDR3 length: 12 amino acids. CDR3 region: CASSGLIDEQFF. The CDR3 nucleotides read TGTGCCAGCAGTGGACTGATCGATGAGCAGTTCTTC.

The chain couples TRBV27 to TRBJ1-2; a possible D gene is TRBD1 (6 bases). The V end lost 3 bases, the J end lost 5 bases, and 13 bases lay between the germline ends. This CDR3 is built from 14 residues. The germline gives CDR1 MNHEY, CDR2 SMNVEV (reference sequence). The CDR3 loop reads CASSFAGAIYGYTF. The CDR3 DNA reads TGTGCCAGCAGTTTTGCAGGGGCCATATATGGCTACACCTTC.